What follows describes a single T cell receptor (beta chain). Its antigen is currently unknown. This sample was taken from a study of T-cell memory formation after mild COVID-19. Study-level findings and limits: Confirmation was lacking for SARS-CoV-2 specificity of second-wave clones that peaked on day 37.

Each CDR3 protein is one row after TCRdb ran MiXCR on the 5' RACE reads. This sample yields hundreds of thousands of distinct CDR3 sequences, of which approximately 7.6% are seen a single time; roughly 23% belongs to the top ten. Trimming pared 0 bases from V and 0 bases from J, leaving 14 bases between. CDR1 and CDR2 from the germline V gene are DFQATT and SNEGSKA (reference sequence). CDR3 size: 16 residues. The specimen sequenced was PBMCs or a T cell subset sorted from them (not recorded which). The receptor was derived from a man aged 18-30 years who had mild COVID-19 (a few samples of this study predate the infection). Cell type and time point are not known. The chain carries TRBV20-1 and TRBJ1-1; no firm D call. The chain's CDR3 is CSARDRHARVNTEAFF. The CDR3 DNA is TGCAGTGCTAGAGATCGGCATGCTCGCGTGAACACTGAAGCTTTCTTT.